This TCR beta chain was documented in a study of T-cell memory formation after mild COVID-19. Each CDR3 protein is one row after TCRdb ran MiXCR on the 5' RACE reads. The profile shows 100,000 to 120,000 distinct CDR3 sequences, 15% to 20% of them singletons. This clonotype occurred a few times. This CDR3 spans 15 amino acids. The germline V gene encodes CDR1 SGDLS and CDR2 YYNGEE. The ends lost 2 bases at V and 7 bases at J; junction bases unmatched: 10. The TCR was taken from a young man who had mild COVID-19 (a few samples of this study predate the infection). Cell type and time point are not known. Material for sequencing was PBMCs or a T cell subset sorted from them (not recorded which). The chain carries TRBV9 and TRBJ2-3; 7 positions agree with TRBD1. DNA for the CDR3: TGTGCCAGCAGCGTTTTTGAGACAGGGTCAAATACGCAGTATTTT. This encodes CASSVFETGSNTQYF.